These T cell receptor beta chains were read from a single sample in a study of siplizumab effects on memory and regulatory T cells. What these receptors recognize is not known. Sequencing was performed with immunoSEQ multiplex PCR; in TCRdb, only in-frame clones are kept and a portion is missing. The sample lists more than 12,000 clones, approximately 45% occurring once. Source material: CFSE-low (dividing) CD4+ T cells sorted from an allogeneic mixed lymphocyte reaction. These receptor sequences come from a human donor in good health; the cells came from an allogeneic mixed lymphocyte reaction. Some clones in this sample may be carry-over from other donors' samples. Both conserved end residues are trimmed from each CDR3. A D gene is named only where the DNA matches it firmly.

V: TRBV2; J: TRBJ2-1; D: TRBD2; CDR3: ASSSSGSSYNEQF
V: TRBV6-1; J: TRBJ1-2; D: -; CDR3: ASSEALPEVYGYT
V: TRBV28; J: TRBJ1-1; D: TRBD1; CDR3: ASSFSQGGEAF
V: TRBV6-1; J: TRBJ1-5; D: TRBD1; CDR3: ASGTGVFNQPQH
V: TRBV7-2; J: TRBJ1-1; D: TRBD1; CDR3: ASSQTGWGPEAF
V: TRBV18; J: TRBJ1-1; D: TRBD1; CDR3: ASSPKGAGSNTEAF
V: TRBV2; J: TRBJ1-6; D: -; CDR3: ASCPGKNSPLH
V: TRBV29-1; J: TRBJ2-1; D: TRBD2; CDR3: SDYTGTSGYNEQF
V: TRBV13; J: TRBJ2-7; D: TRBD1; CDR3: ASSFNPPGQGVHEQY
V: TRBV19; J: TRBJ2-5; D: TRBD1; CDR3: ASSNPEYGTGGETQY
V: TRBV19; J: TRBJ1-2; D: TRBD1; CDR3: ASSGLIRDRGPGGYT
V: TRBV6-6; J: TRBJ1-5; D: -; CDR3: ASSSLRDQPQH
V: TRBV5-1; J: TRBJ1-1; D: -; CDR3: ASSGGAEAF
V: TRBV5-5; J: TRBJ1-2; D: -; CDR3: ASSLGQGDYGYT
V: TRBV9; J: TRBJ2-2; D: -; CDR3: ASSVDVLNTGELF
V: TRBV7-9; J: TRBJ2-1; D: TRBD1; CDR3: ASSFSDRSEQF
V: TRBV10-3; J: TRBJ2-7; D: TRBD2; CDR3: ATLAGEYEQY
V: TRBV11-1; J: TRBJ2-1; D: -; CDR3: ASSRTEGEQF
V: TRBV19; J: TRBJ1-4; D: -; CDR3: ASRFTGSGEKLF
V: TRBV7-9; J: TRBJ2-5; D: -; CDR3: ASSVGQVAGETQY
V: TRBV5-3; J: TRBJ1-5; D: -; CDR3: ASSLTTASYQPQH
V: TRBV6-1; J: TRBJ1-2; D: -; CDR3: ASTSTGYGYT
V: TRBV19; J: TRBJ2-1; D: TRBD2; CDR3: ASSITLAGGNEQF
V: TRBV7-4; J: TRBJ2-2; D: -; CDR3: ASSQDRLAGELF
V: TRBV4-1; J: TRBJ2-3; D: TRBD2; CDR3: ASSQTLAGNTDTQY
V: TRBV19; J: TRBJ2-5; D: -; CDR3: ASSMGLLYQETQY
V: TRBV14; J: TRBJ2-3; D: TRBD1; CDR3: ASSLTGTGVDTQY
V: TRBV7-8; J: TRBJ2-3; D: TRBD2; CDR3: ASILRPGLETDTQY
V: TRBV7-7; J: TRBJ2-3; D: -; CDR3: ANSVGRTISTDTQY
V: TRBV2; J: TRBJ2-3; D: -; CDR3: ASSAGKKATDTQY
V: TRBV6-5; J: TRBJ1-5; D: TRBD1; CDR3: ASSYISGGSQPQH